The clone carrying this T cell receptor (beta chain) was observed a few times. Its antigen is as yet unknown. Germline and genes: mouse. From the germline J gene comes the end of the CDR3, since the read stops 4 residues before it. This sample was taken from a study of CD8+ T cells in alopecia areata. CDR1 and CDR2 from the germline V gene are NNHDY and SYVADS. The CDR3 has 12 amino acids. Study-wide results and limits: Mice gave a clearer picture of TCR sharing than patients did, possibly for HLA-related reasons. Clonality in lesional scalp, especially alopecia totalis/universalis, exceeded that of normal scalp.

RNA extraction was followed by reverse transcription into cDNA, which acted as the sequencing template. TCRdb's copy holds only in-frame clones and misses some; the assay was immunoSEQ multiplex PCR. The sample yields about 110,000 clones, without any singletons. This sequence was found in a C3H/HeJ mouse with alopecia areata. The strain bears MHC haplotype H2-k. The genes are TRBV13-3 and TRBJ2-7; weak D call: TRBD2 (5 bases). Sequenced: lesional skin. The part of the CDR3 DNA that was read is TGTGCCAGCAGTTACCTGGGTTAT. Residues: CASSYLGY. The full CDR3 sequence reads CASSYLGYEQYF.